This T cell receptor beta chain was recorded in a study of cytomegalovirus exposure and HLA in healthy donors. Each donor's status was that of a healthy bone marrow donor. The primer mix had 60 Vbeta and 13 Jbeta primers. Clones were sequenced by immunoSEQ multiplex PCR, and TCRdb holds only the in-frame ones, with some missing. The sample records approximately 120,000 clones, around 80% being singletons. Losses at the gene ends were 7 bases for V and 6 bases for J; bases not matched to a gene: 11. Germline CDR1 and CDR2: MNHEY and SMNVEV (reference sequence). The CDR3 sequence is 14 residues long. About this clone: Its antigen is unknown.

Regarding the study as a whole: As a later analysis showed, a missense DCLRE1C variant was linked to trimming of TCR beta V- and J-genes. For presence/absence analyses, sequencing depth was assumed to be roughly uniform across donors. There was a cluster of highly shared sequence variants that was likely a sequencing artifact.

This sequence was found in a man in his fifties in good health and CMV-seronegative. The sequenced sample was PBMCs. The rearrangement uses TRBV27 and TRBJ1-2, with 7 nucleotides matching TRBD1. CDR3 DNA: TGTGCCAGCAAACCACGGGACAGCCATAATGGCTACACCTTC. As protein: CASKPRDSHNGYTF.